This is a list of T cell receptor beta chains from one sample in a study of yellow fever vaccine responses in identical twins. TCRdb independently ran MiXCR on the RT-PCR reads; one entry per CDR3 protein. Of about 1,100 distinct CDR3 sequences listed, around 79% are singletons. Sequencing used T cells from blood (PBMCs), unsorted or a sorted subset (not recorded which), obtained before or after yellow fever vaccination (not recorded which). The receptors stem from a female donor who received the yellow fever vaccine. Each CDR3 is given without its conserved first and last residue.

v_gene: TRBV6-2/TRBV6-3; j_gene: TRBJ2-1; CDR3aa: AHRGGPDVNEQF
v_gene: TRBV4-3; j_gene: TRBJ2-1; CDR3aa: ASSQEASGSYNEQF
v_gene: TRBV28; j_gene: TRBJ2-2; CDR3aa: ASSLPGAVTGELF
v_gene: TRBV6-2/TRBV6-3; j_gene: TRBJ2-2; CDR3aa: ASSYRGGETGELF
v_gene: TRBV10-1; j_gene: TRBJ1-2; CDR3aa: ASSVDRGNGYT
v_gene: TRBV27; j_gene: TRBJ1-1; CDR3aa: TSSLRETEAF
v_gene: TRBV10-3; j_gene: TRBJ1-1; CDR3aa: AISEPSGAGTEAF
v_gene: TRBV4-1; j_gene: TRBJ2-1; CDR3aa: ASSQDSGYEQF
v_gene: TRBV5-1; j_gene: TRBJ1-5; CDR3aa: ASSRDRGNQPQH
v_gene: TRBV11-3; j_gene: TRBJ1-1; CDR3aa: ASSRKGAEAF
v_gene: TRBV12-3/TRBV12-4; j_gene: TRBJ2-5; CDR3aa: ASRGSLEETQY
v_gene: TRBV4-1; j_gene: TRBJ1-1; CDR3aa: ASSQWEANTEAF
v_gene: TRBV29-1; j_gene: TRBJ2-2; CDR3aa: SVVAPDTGELF
v_gene: TRBV11-1; j_gene: TRBJ2-6; CDR3aa: ASSTTGGISGANVLT
v_gene: TRBV10-1; j_gene: TRBJ1-1; CDR3aa: ASRPTDTEAF
v_gene: TRBV4-3; j_gene: TRBJ2-1; CDR3aa: ASSRTYTYNEQF
v_gene: TRBV6-5; j_gene: TRBJ1-1; CDR3aa: ASSYSNPGWHTEAF
v_gene: TRBV10-3; j_gene: TRBJ1-2; CDR3aa: AISEPRQGANYGYT
v_gene: TRBV11-3; j_gene: TRBJ2-1; CDR3aa: ASSSELYNEQF
v_gene: TRBV30; j_gene: TRBJ1-1; CDR3aa: AWMPRGGTEAF
v_gene: TRBV6-5; j_gene: TRBJ1-5; CDR3aa: ASSYSTYNEGRQPQH
v_gene: TRBV10-3; j_gene: TRBJ1-3; CDR3aa: AIRGDFPSGNTIY
v_gene: TRBV6-1; j_gene: TRBJ2-2; CDR3aa: ASWGQGTGELF
v_gene: TRBV5-4; j_gene: TRBJ2-7; CDR3aa: ASNLAGVAEQY
v_gene: TRBV5-1; j_gene: TRBJ1-2; CDR3aa: ASSLGDVGTIYGYT
v_gene: TRBV6-1; j_gene: TRBJ1-2; CDR3aa: ASRRGVSYGYT
v_gene: TRBV4-3; j_gene: TRBJ2-1; CDR3aa: ASSQDSGSSYNEQF
v_gene: TRBV24-1; j_gene: TRBJ2-3; CDR3aa: ATSDGDREVDTQY
v_gene: TRBV11-3; j_gene: TRBJ2-5; CDR3aa: ASSSRDRLQETQY
v_gene: TRBV15; j_gene: TRBJ1-1; CDR3aa: ATRDGWQAF
v_gene: TRBV4-2; j_gene: TRBJ1-1; CDR3aa: ASIGEGATEAF
v_gene: TRBV13; j_gene: TRBJ1-1; CDR3aa: ASSAGQNTEAF
v_gene: TRBV29-1; j_gene: TRBJ2-7; CDR3aa: SVGRGTGNWGEQY
v_gene: TRBV15; j_gene: TRBJ1-2; CDR3aa: ATSRQGYGYT
v_gene: TRBV20-1; j_gene: TRBJ2-3; CDR3aa: SAKATWDTQY
v_gene: TRBV7-1; j_gene: TRBJ2-7; CDR3aa: ASSVRVSWRRGEQY
v_gene: TRBV6-5; j_gene: TRBJ1-2; CDR3aa: ASSYSGTRYNYGYT
v_gene: TRBV28; j_gene: TRBJ2-3; CDR3aa: ASSTLAGERADTQY